The rows below give T cell receptor beta chains drawn from one sample of a study of blood T cell repertoires in COVID-19. The data were produced by immunoSEQ multiplex PCR, yet TCRdb's version contains in-frame clones alone and is incomplete. The sample includes about 190,000 clones, 70% to 85% of them seen just once. The sequencing sample was made of PBMCs or T cells enriched from blood (not recorded which). These TCRs come from a woman aged 55-75 years with acute COVID-19. The CDR3 runs from the conserved cysteine through the conserved F or W. D genes are given only for firm matches. Expanded clones get a size class; other rows say once, few or many, or leave the size out.

size: NA; D: TRBD1; V: TRBV25-1; J: TRBJ2-1; DNA: TGTGCCAGCACCCGGACAGGGATCTACAATGAGCAGTTCTTC; CDR3: CASTRTGIYNEQFF
size: NA; D: NA; V: TRBV3-1/TRBV3-2; J: TRBJ1-1; DNA: TGTGCCAGCAGCCTCACAGGGAAGGGGACTGAAGCTTTCTTT; CDR3: CASSLTGKGTEAFF
size: NA; D: NA; V: TRBV7-9; J: TRBJ2-5; DNA: TGTGCCAGCATTGCGAAGACCCAGTACTTC; CDR3: CASIAKTQYF
size: NA; D: TRBD1; V: TRBV10-3; J: TRBJ2-3; DNA: TGTGCCATCAGCAACGACAGGGGGTCAGGAGATACGCAGTATTTT; CDR3: CAISNDRGSGDTQYF
size: once; D: NA; V: TRBV10-1; J: TRBJ2-1; DNA: TGCGCCAGCAGTCGCTACAATGAGCAGTTCTTC; CDR3: CASSRYNEQFF
size: NA; D: NA; V: TRBV28; J: TRBJ2-4; DNA: TGTGCCAGCAGTGAACAGGGAGCTTCCAAAAACATTCAGTACTTC; CDR3: CASSEQGASKNIQYF
size: NA; D: TRBD2; V: TRBV18; J: TRBJ2-3; DNA: TGTGCCAGCTCTCCTCTAGCGGGGTCCTCTAGCACAGATACGCAGTATTTT; CDR3: CASSPLAGSSSTDTQYF
size: NA; D: TRBD1; V: TRBV10-3; J: TRBJ1-5; DNA: TGTGCCATCAGTGAGCCAACAGGGGCCAACAATCAGCCCCAGCATTTT; CDR3: CAISEPTGANNQPQHF
size: NA; D: NA; V: TRBV3-1/TRBV3-2; J: TRBJ2-3; DNA: TGTGCCAGCAGCCTCCCATGGGCAGCCGATACGCAGTATTTT; CDR3: CASSLPWAADTQYF
size: once; D: TRBD2; V: TRBV19; J: TRBJ2-5; DNA: TGTGCCAGTAGCGAGACTAGCGTTCTTCGCGAGACCCAGTACTTC; CDR3: CASSETSVLRETQYF
size: NA; D: NA; V: TRBV5-1; J: TRBJ2-3; DNA: TGCGCCAGCAGATTAATAGCAATTGATACGCAGTATTTT; CDR3: CASRLIAIDTQYF
size: NA; D: NA; V: TRBV5-8; J: TRBJ1-6; DNA: TGTGCCAGCAGCTACCAAGGGGCCCACTTT; CDR3: CASSYQGAHF
size: NA; D: TRBD2; V: TRBV7-9; J: TRBJ2-1; DNA: TGTGCCAGCAGCTCCAGACTAGCCGGGGGCAATGAGCAGTTCTTC; CDR3: CASSSRLAGGNEQFF
size: NA; D: TRBD1; V: TRBV18; J: TRBJ1-5; DNA: TGTGCCAGCTCACCAAGTGGACAGGGGCTCAATCAGCCCCAGCATTTT; CDR3: CASSPSGQGLNQPQHF
size: NA; D: NA; V: TRBV7-9; J: TRBJ1-1; DNA: TGTGCCAGCAGGGCCGACAGGACCACTGAAGCTTTCTTT; CDR3: CASRADRTTEAFF
size: NA; D: TRBD1; V: TRBV6-2/TRBV6-3; J: TRBJ1-2; DNA: TGTGCCAGCAGCCTCCTGCCGACCGGGACAGGGGATTATGGCTACACCTTC; CDR3: CASSLLPTGTGDYGYTF
size: NA; D: NA; V: TRBV5-1; J: TRBJ2-6; DNA: TGCGCCAGCAGCCCCGGAGGCTGGCAAGGTGGGGCCAACGTCCTGACTTTC; CDR3: CASSPGGWQGGANVLTF
size: NA; D: NA; V: TRBV14; J: TRBJ1-4; DNA: TGTGCCAGCAGCCTCAGGGGAGGGAGAGACGGCGAAAAACTGTTTTTT; CDR3: CASSLRGGRDGEKLFF
size: NA; D: TRBD2; V: TRBV6-2/TRBV6-3; J: TRBJ2-7; DNA: TGTGCCAGCAGTTCCCCGGGACTAGCGGCCTACGAGCAGTACTTC; CDR3: CASSSPGLAAYEQYF
size: once; D: NA; V: TRBV5-4; J: TRBJ2-7; DNA: TGTGCCAGCAGCTTTACTACCTTAACTCGGGAGCAGTACTTC; CDR3: CASSFTTLTREQYF
size: NA; D: NA; V: TRBV21-1; J: TRBJ2-7; DNA: TGTGCCAGCAGTGGCCCCGGACTTGTCTACGAGCAGTACTTC; CDR3: CASSGPGLVYEQYF
size: NA; D: NA; V: TRBV9; J: TRBJ1-2; DNA: TGTGCCAGCAGCGAGCCCCCGAGGGCGCAGGGGTATGGCTACACCTTC; CDR3: CASSEPPRAQGYGYTF
size: NA; D: NA; V: TRBV2; J: TRBJ2-7; DNA: TGTGCCAGCAAAAAAGGGGGAACCTCCTACGAGCAGTACTTC; CDR3: CASKKGGTSYEQYF
size: NA; D: NA; V: TRBV9; J: TRBJ2-1; DNA: TGTGCCAGCAGCGCCCAGAGGGACACCAGCTACAATGAGCAGTTCTTC; CDR3: CASSAQRDTSYNEQFF
size: NA; D: TRBD1; V: TRBV19; J: TRBJ1-1; DNA: TGTGCCAGTAGCGAACAGGGGATCCACACTGAAGCTTTCTTT; CDR3: CASSEQGIHTEAFF
size: NA; D: TRBD1; V: TRBV7-9; J: TRBJ2-1; DNA: TGTGCCAGCAGCTTAGTTCAGGGGGCGGAAAATGAGCAGTTCTTC; CDR3: CASSLVQGAENEQFF
size: NA; D: NA; V: TRBV27; J: TRBJ1-1; DNA: TGTGCCAGCAGTTTATTCCCCAGGGTTGATAGTGAAGCTTTCTTT; CDR3: CASSLFPRVDSEAFF
size: NA; D: TRBD1; V: TRBV3-1/TRBV3-2; J: TRBJ1-2; DNA: TGTGCCAGCCTGGGGCAGGGGGCGATTGGTGGCTACACCTTC; CDR3: CASLGQGAIGGYTF
size: NA; D: TRBD1; V: TRBV19; J: TRBJ1-6; DNA: TGTGCCAGTAGTAGAAGGGTAGGCGGGACAGAAAAAGAGATCCACTTT; CDR3: CASSRRVGGTEKEIHF
size: NA; D: NA; V: TRBV15; J: TRBJ1-4; DNA: TGTGCCACCAGCAGAGATTCGGTCAGGGTGCTTGAAAAACTGTTTTTT; CDR3: CATSRDSVRVLEKLFF
size: NA; D: NA; V: TRBV14; J: TRBJ1-1; DNA: TGTGCCAGCAGCCCCACTTTCGCCGCTGAAGCTTTCTTT; CDR3: CASSPTFAAEAFF
size: NA; D: NA; V: TRBV7-2; J: TRBJ2-5; DNA: TGTGCCAGCAGCCCCGCCCGGGAGACCCAGTACTTC; CDR3: CASSPARETQYF
size: NA; D: NA; V: TRBV28; J: TRBJ2-6; DNA: TGTGCCAGCAGATCCAGGGGCTCTGGGGCCAACGTCCTGACTTTC; CDR3: CASRSRGSGANVLTF
size: NA; D: TRBD2; V: TRBV14; J: TRBJ2-2; DNA: TGTGCCAGCAGTCCTAGCGGGGTGAAGTGGTCCGGGGAGCTGTTTTTT; CDR3: CASSPSGVKWSGELFF
size: NA; D: TRBD1; V: TRBV5-1; J: TRBJ1-5; DNA: TGCGCCAGCAGCAAACAGGGGCGCGTTATGGTTATGCCCCAGCATTTT; CDR3: CASSKQGRVMVMPQHF
size: NA; D: TRBD1; V: TRBV19; J: TRBJ1-4; DNA: TGTGCCAGTAGTAAAGGGACAGGGTGGATAAATGAAAAACTGTTTTTT; CDR3: CASSKGTGWINEKLFF
size: NA; D: TRBD1; V: TRBV7-8; J: TRBJ1-5; DNA: TGTGCCAGCAGCAAGGACAGGGGGCCAGCAAGCAATCAGCCCCAGCATTTT; CDR3: CASSKDRGPASNQPQHF
size: few; D: NA; V: TRBV7-2; J: TRBJ1-4; DNA: TGTGCCAGCAGCCCAGACAATTGGAATGAAAAACTGTTTTTT; CDR3: CASSPDNWNEKLFF
size: NA; D: NA; V: TRBV7-2; J: TRBJ1-1; DNA: TGTGCCAGCAGCTTAGAACGGTATATGGCTTTCTTT; CDR3: CASSLERYMAFF
size: NA; D: TRBD2; V: TRBV18; J: TRBJ2-7; DNA: TGTGCCAGCTCACTCCCGGGACTAGCGGGAGGCGACGAGCAGTACTTC; CDR3: CASSLPGLAGGDEQYF
size: NA; D: NA; V: TRBV3-1/TRBV3-2; J: TRBJ1-5; DNA: TGTGCCAGCAGCCAAGATCAGAATCAGCCCCAGCATTTT; CDR3: CASSQDQNQPQHF
size: NA; D: NA; V: TRBV10-1; J: TRBJ2-3; DNA: TGCGCCAGCAGTGACACTAGCACAGATACGCAGTATTTT; CDR3: CASSDTSTDTQYF
size: NA; D: NA; V: TRBV27; J: TRBJ2-2; DNA: TGTGCCAGCAGTCCCTATAACACCGGGGAGCTGTTTTTT; CDR3: CASSPYNTGELFF
size: once; D: NA; V: TRBV28; J: TRBJ1-1; DNA: TGTGCCAGCAGTTTAAACCCCAGTTCGAACACTGAAGCTTTCTTT; CDR3: CASSLNPSSNTEAFF
size: NA; D: TRBD1; V: TRBV24-1; J: TRBJ2-1; DNA: TGTGCCACCAGTGCACAGGGGAATGAGCAGTTCTTC; CDR3: CATSAQGNEQFF
size: NA; D: NA; V: TRBV2; J: TRBJ1-1; DNA: TGTGCCAGCAGTGGTGGCCCGTTGGAGGGGAACACTGAAGCTTTCTTT; CDR3: CASSGGPLEGNTEAFF
size: NA; D: TRBD1; V: TRBV4-1; J: TRBJ1-2; DNA: TGCGCCAGCAGCCAAGATAGGGGGCGCAGCTATGGCTACACCTTC; CDR3: CASSQDRGRSYGYTF
size: NA; D: TRBD2; V: TRBV11-2; J: TRBJ2-5; DNA: TGTGCCAGCAGCCCTAGCGGGGGGGCTGGGACCCAGTACTTC; CDR3: CASSPSGGAGTQYF
size: NA; D: TRBD1; V: TRBV5-1; J: TRBJ2-2; DNA: TGCGCCAGCAGCTTGGGGCAGGGGGCGCTGACCGGGGAGCTGTTTTTT; CDR3: CASSLGQGALTGELFF
size: NA; D: NA; V: TRBV18; J: TRBJ2-3; DNA: TGTGCCAGCTTACAATCTGATACGCAGTATTTT; CDR3: CASLQSDTQYF
size: NA; D: NA; V: TRBV2; J: TRBJ2-3; DNA: TGTGCCAGCAAGTTGTCCCAAAACTTCCTGGATACGCAGTATTTT; CDR3: CASKLSQNFLDTQYF
size: NA; D: TRBD1; V: TRBV10-2; J: TRBJ1-4; DNA: TGCGCCAGCAGTACGTTCGGGACAGGGCAGGAAAAACTGTTTTTT; CDR3: CASSTFGTGQEKLFF
size: NA; D: NA; V: TRBV11-3; J: TRBJ2-7; DNA: TGTGCCAGCAGCCCCCGGGGAGAGAACGAGCAGTACTTC; CDR3: CASSPRGENEQYF
size: NA; D: TRBD2; V: TRBV4-3; J: TRBJ2-3; DNA: TGCGCCAGCTCCTCTAGCGGGGGAAGCACAGATACGCAGTATTTT; CDR3: CASSSSGGSTDTQYF
size: NA; D: NA; V: TRBV5-1; J: TRBJ2-2; DNA: TGCGCCAGCAGCCTAGGTTGGGACACCGGGGAGCTGTTTTTT; CDR3: CASSLGWDTGELFF
size: NA; D: TRBD2; V: TRBV9; J: TRBJ2-3; DNA: TGTGCCAGCAGCGCCAGCGGGAGGAGGACAGATACGCAGTATTTT; CDR3: CASSASGRRTDTQYF